This T cell receptor (beta chain) comes out of a study of cytomegalovirus exposure and HLA in healthy donors. Looked up from germline, CDR1 is MGHRA and CDR2 is YSYEKL. This CDR3 region has 14 residues. V dropped 2 bases and J dropped 5 bases, with 12 bases sitting between them. PCR employed 60 Vbeta and 13 Jbeta primers. Measured with immunoSEQ multiplex PCR; TCRdb has only the in-frame clones, and not every one. Counted here are some 120,000 clones, approximately 9.4% occurring once; the ten biggest clones make up around 3%. This clone was seen only a few times. This receptor was taken from a young man in good health and CMV-seronegative. The J gene is TRBJ1-2, the V gene TRBV4-1; D might be TRBD1 (5 bases). The specimen sequenced was PBMCs. The CDR3 here is CASSQSQGGYGYTF. The CDR3 nucleotides are TGCGCCAGCAGCCAAAGCCAGGGTGGATATGGCTACACCTTC.